What follows describes a single T cell receptor (beta chain). Its antigen is still unknown. The CDR3 is 14 residues long. The data stem from a study of cytomegalovirus exposure and HLA in healthy donors. Findings and caveats of the study: Analyses of presence and absence presupposed an approximately uniform sequencing depth across donors. TCR beta sequences reportedly predicted the HLA-A and HLA-B alleles of most subjects accurately. A later analysis found TCR association rates differed by HLA locus, highest for DRB1 and lowest for HLA-C.

PCR used 60 Vbeta primers and 13 Jbeta primers. Clones were read by immunoSEQ multiplex PCR, and TCRdb kept only the in-frame ones, dropping some. The table shows roughly 200,000 clones, with around 80% occurring only once. The rearrangement links TRBV21-1 to TRBJ1-5. TRBV21-1 is a known pseudogene. The sample taken for sequencing was PBMCs. The sequence derives from a man aged 35-49 years in good health and CMV-seronegative. CDR3 nucleotides: TGTGCCAGCAGTAAACCGCGGGCGGGTCAGCCCCAGCATTTT. Amino acids: CASSKPRAGQPQHF.